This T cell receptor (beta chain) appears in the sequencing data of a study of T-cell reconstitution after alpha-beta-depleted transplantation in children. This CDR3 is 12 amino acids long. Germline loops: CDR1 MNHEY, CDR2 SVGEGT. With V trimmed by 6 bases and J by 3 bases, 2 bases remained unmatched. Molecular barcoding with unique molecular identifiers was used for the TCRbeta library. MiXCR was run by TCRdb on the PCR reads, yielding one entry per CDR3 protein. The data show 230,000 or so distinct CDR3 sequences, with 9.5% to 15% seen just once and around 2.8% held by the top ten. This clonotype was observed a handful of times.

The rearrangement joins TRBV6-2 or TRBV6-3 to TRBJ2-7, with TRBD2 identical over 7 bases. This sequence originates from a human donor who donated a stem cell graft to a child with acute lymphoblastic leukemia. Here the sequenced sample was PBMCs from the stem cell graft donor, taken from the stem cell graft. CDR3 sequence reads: CASSGGNYEQYF. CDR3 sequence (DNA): TGTGCCAGCAGCGGGGGGAACTACGAGCAGTACTTC.